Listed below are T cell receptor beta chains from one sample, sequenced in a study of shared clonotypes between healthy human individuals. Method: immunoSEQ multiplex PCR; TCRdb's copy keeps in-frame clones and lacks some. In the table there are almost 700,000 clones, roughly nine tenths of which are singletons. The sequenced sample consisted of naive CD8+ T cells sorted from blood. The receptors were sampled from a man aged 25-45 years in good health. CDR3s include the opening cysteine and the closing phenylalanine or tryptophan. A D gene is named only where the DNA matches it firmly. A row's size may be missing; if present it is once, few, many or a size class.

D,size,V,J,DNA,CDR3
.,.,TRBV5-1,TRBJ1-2,TGCGCCAGCAGCTTGGTTCCAGATCGCATCTATGGCTACACCTTC,CASSLVPDRIYGYTF
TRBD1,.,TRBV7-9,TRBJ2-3,TGTGCCAGCAGACGAACCGGGACAGGCAGCACAGATACGCAGTATTTT,CASRRTGTGSTDTQYF
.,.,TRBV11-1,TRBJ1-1,TGTGCCAGCAGCTTCTACCGAGGGACTATGAACACTGAAGCTTTCTTT,CASSFYRGTMNTEAFF
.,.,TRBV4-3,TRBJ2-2,TGCGCCAGCAGCCAAGTGCACAGAGTGAACACCGGGGAGCTGTTTTTT,CASSQVHRVNTGELFF
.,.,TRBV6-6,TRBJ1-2,TGTGCCAGCAGTTACTCGCGACAGGACTATGGCTACACCTTC,CASSYSRQDYGYTF
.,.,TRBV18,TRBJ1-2,TGTGCCAGCTCACGATTAAACAGGTTGGGGGCTGATGGCTACACCTTC,CASSRLNRLGADGYTF
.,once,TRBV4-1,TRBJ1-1,TGCGCCAGCAGCCAAGTAGGATCGAACACTGAAGCTTTCTTT,CASSQVGSNTEAFF
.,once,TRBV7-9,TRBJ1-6,TGTGCCAGCAGTGCTGGAGACAGTAATAATTCACCCCTCCACTTT,CASSAGDSNNSPLHF
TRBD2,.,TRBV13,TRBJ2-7,TGTGCCAGCAGCTTAAGGACTAGCGGCTACGAGCAGTACTTC,CASSLRTSGYEQYF
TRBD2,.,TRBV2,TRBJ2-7,TGTGCCAGCAGTGAAGGGTCTAGCGGGAACTACGAGCAGTACTTC,CASSEGSSGNYEQYF
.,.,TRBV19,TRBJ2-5,TGTGCCAGTAGTATAGCTAGTTCCCAAGAGACCCAGTACTTC,CASSIASSQETQYF
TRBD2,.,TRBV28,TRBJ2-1,TGTGCCAGCAGTCAAGAGACTAGCACCGGCTCGCAGTTCTTC,CASSQETSTGSQFF
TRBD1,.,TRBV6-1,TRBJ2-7,TGTGCCAGCAGTGAAGTAGGGGACAGGGGGTACGAGCAGTACTTC,CASSEVGDRGYEQYF
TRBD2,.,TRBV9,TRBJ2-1,TGTGCCAGCAGCTTAACGGGGGGTGAGCAGTTCTTC,CASSLTGGEQFF
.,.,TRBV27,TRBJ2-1,TGTGCCAGCGGAAGGGCCTCACTGTTCTTC,CASGRASLFF
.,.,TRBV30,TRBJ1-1,TGTGCCTGGAAGGCGGGTACCGGCGGGGCTGAAGCTTTCTTT,CAWKAGTGGAEAFF